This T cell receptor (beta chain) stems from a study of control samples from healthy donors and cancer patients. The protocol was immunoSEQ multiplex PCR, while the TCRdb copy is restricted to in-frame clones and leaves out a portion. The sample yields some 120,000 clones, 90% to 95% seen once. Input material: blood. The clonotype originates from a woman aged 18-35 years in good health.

The CDR3 is CASTWGQLNTEAFF. The CDR3 DNA is TGTGCCAGCACCTGGGGACAGCTTAACACTGAAGCTTTCTTT. The chain joins TRBV2 to TRBJ1-1; 7 nucleotides agree with TRBD1. Trimming at V came to 7 bases and at J to 2 bases, leaving 7 bases not matched to a gene. CDR1 and CDR2 from the germline V gene are SNHLY and FYNNEI. This CDR3 region has 14 residues.